These 6 T cell receptor beta chains were sequenced from one sample in a study of cytomegalovirus exposure and HLA in healthy donors (dated by TCRdb to about 2017). Libraries were prepared through the immunoSEQ multiplex PCR assay. For the multiplex PCR, a mixture combining 60 forward primers for TCR Vbeta segments and 13 reverse primers for TCR Jbeta segments was used. Entries here come from immuneACCESS through TCRdb and include only in-frame sequences with V and J called. Some clones fail to appear in such tables; in the studies checked, an unresolved V gene covers under half of the shortfall, and the cause of the remainder is unknown. Within this sample are over 120,000 clones, with roughly 71% of them counted one time only. The top ten clones comprise around 7% of the sample. Sequenced: PBMCs. The receptors here all came from a man in his thirties or forties in good health and CMV-seronegative.

This chain connects TRBV28 to TRBJ2-7; perhaps TRBD1 as D (6 bases). Germline V lookup: CDR1 MDHEN, CDR2 SYDVKM. V lost 11 bases and J 2 bases, leaving 13 bases between the germline ends. The CDR3 covers 12 residues. As DNA, the CDR3 is TGTGCCTCAGGCGACAGGCCCTACGAGCAGTACTTC. Translation gives CASGDRPYEQYF.

In DNA form, the CDR3 reads TGTGCCAGCAGTGACCGCTCAGGGAATAATTCACCCCTCCACTTT. Translation: CASSDRSGNNSPLHF. The rearrangement uses TRBV2 and TRBJ1-6; perhaps TRBD1 as D (5 bases). Germline V gene data show CDR1 as SNHLY and CDR2 as FYNNEI. The CDR3 totals 15 residues. V was pared by 3 bases and J by 5 bases, with 11 bases between.

This clone came up a few times. The chain recombines TRBV2 with TRBJ1-2, with TRBD1 as a possible D gene (5 bases). Germline V lookup: CDR1 SNHLY, CDR2 FYNNEI. There are 13 residues in the CDR3. Trimming removed 4 bases at V and 1 base at J, with 7 bases between. The CDR3 bases are TGTGCCAGCAGTGTCGACAGTAACTATGGCTACACCTTC. It encodes CASSVDSNYGYTF.

CDR3 sequence: CASSFAGGGYEQYF. The CDR3, as DNA: TGTGCCAGCAGTTTTGCGGGAGGGGGTTACGAGCAGTACTTC. This chain links TRBV6-5 with TRBJ2-7, with TRBD2 matching over 9 bases. Germline-derived CDR1 and CDR2 are MNHEY and SVGAGI. The junction had 5 bases not matched to a gene; V was cut back by 4 bases and J by 4 bases. This CDR3 is 14 amino acids long.

This rearrangement joins TRBV14 to TRBJ1-1; 7 positions agree with TRBD1. Germline V gives CDR1 SGHDN, CDR2 FVKESK. Trimming removed 5 bases from V and 5 bases from J; junction bases left unmatched: 11. The CDR3 covers 15 residues. The CDR3 DNA is TGTGCCAGCAGCATATATACAGGGGTTGGGACTGAAGCTTTCTTT. Its translation is CASSIYTGVGTEAFF.

The rearrangement links TRBV5-1 to TRBJ2-7; the match to TRBD1 covers 8 bases. The V and J ends lost 0 bases and 2 bases, in that order; junction bases with no gene match: 4. From germline, CDR1 is SGHRS and CDR2 YFSETQ. The CDR3 runs 15 residues. Here the CDR3 reads CASSLVGTGTYEQYF. The CDR3 DNA sequence: TGCGCCAGCAGCTTGGTAGGGACAGGTACCTACGAGCAGTACTTC.